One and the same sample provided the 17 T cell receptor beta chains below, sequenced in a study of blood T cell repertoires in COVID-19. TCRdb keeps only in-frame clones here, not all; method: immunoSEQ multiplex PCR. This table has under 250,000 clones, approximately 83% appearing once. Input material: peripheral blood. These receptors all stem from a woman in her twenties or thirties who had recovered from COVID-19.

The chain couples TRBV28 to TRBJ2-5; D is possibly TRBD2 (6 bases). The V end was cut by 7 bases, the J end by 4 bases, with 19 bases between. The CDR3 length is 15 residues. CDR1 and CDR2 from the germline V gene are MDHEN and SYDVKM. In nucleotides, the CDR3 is TGTGCCAGCAATACACTAGCTCTCGTCCGAGAGACCCAGTACTTC. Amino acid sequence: CASNTLALVRETQYF.

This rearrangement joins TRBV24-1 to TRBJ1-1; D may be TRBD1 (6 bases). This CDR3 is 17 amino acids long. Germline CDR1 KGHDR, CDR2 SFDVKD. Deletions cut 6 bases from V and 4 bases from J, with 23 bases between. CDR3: CATSLLSLLKTGTEAFF. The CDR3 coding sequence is TGTGCCACCAGTCTCCTCTCTCTTTTAAAGACAGGCACTGAAGCTTTCTTT.

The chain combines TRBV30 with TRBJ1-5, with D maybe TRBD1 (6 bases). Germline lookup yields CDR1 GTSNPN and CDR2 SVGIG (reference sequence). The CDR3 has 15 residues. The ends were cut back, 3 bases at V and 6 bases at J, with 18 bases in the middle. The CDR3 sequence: CAWRRQGMLGQPQHF. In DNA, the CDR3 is TGTGCCTGGAGACGGCAGGGGATGCTCGGTCAGCCCCAGCATTTT.

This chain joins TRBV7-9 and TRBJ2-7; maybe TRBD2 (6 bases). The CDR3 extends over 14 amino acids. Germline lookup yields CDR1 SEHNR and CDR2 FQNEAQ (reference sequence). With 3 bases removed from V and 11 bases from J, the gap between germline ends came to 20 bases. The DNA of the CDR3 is TGTGCCAGCAGCTTCGGTCCCCTAAGCGGAGGGGAGTACTTC. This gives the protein CASSFGPLSGGEYF.

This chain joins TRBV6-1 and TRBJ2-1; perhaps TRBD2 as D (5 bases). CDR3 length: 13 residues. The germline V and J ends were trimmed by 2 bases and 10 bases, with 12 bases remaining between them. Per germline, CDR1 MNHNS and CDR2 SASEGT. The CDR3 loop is CASSENQPGEQFF. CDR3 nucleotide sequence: TGTGCCAGCAGTGAAAACCAGCCGGGGGAGCAGTTCTTC.

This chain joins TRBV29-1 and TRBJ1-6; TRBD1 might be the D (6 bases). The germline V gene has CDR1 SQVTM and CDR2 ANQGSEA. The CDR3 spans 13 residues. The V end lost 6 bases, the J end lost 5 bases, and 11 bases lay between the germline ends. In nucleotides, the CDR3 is TGCAGCGTCGGGGACACTAATAATTCACCCCTCCACTTT. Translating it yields CSVGDTNNSPLHF.

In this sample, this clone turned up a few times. The CDR3 protein is CASSPRQVIMNTEAFF. The CDR3, as DNA: TGTGCCAGCTCACCCCGGCAGGTGATTATGAACACTGAAGCTTTCTTT. The chain recombines TRBV18 with TRBJ1-1; D gene unclear. Germline lookup yields CDR1 KGHSH and CDR2 LQKENI. The CDR3 extends over 16 amino acids. Trimming removed 3 bases from V and 0 bases from J, with 14 bases in between.

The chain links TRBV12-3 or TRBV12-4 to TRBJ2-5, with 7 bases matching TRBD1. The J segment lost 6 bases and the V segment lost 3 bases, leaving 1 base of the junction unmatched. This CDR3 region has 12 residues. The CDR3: CASSFRGQTQYF. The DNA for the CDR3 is TGTGCCAGCAGTTTTAGGGGGCAGACCCAGTACTTC.

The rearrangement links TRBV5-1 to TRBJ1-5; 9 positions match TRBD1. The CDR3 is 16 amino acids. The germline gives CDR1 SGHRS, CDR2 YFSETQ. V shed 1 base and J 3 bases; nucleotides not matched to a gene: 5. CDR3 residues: CASSLTGTGTNQPQHF. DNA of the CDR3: TGCGCCAGCAGCTTGACCGGGACAGGGACCAATCAGCCCCAGCATTTT.

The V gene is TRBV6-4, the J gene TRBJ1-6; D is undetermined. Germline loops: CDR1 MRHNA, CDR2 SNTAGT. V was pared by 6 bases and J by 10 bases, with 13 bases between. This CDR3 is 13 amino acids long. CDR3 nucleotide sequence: TGTGCCAGCAGCCTATCTGCGGAATCACCCCTCCACTTT. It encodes CASSLSAESPLHF.

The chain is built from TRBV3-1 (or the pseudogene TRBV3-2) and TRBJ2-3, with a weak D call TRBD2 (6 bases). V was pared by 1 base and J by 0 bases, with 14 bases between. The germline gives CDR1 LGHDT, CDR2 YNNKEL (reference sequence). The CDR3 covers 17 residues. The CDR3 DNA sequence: TGTGCCAGCAGCCAAGGGTTTAGCGGTACTAGCACAGATACGCAGTATTTT. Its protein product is CASSQGFSGTSTDTQYF.

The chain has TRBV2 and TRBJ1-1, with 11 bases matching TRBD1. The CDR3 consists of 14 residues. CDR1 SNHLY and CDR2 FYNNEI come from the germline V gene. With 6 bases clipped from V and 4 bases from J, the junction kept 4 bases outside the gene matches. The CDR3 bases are TGTGCCAGCAGAGGGACAGGGGGAGGCACTGAAGCTTTCTTT. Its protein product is CASRGTGGGTEAFF.

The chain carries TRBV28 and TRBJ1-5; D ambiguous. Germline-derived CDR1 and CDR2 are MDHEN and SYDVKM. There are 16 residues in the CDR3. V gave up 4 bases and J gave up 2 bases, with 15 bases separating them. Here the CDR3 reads CASSWVNGVGNQPQHF. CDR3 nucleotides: TGTGCCAGCAGTTGGGTCAACGGGGTTGGCAATCAGCCCCAGCATTTT.

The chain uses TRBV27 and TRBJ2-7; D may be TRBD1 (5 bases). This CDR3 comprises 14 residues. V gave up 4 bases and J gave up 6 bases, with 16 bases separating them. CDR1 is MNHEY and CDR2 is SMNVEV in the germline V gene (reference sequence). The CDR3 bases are TGTGCCAGCAGTTCGCTACAGGATTGGGGCGAGCAGTACTTC. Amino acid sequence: CASSSLQDWGEQYF.

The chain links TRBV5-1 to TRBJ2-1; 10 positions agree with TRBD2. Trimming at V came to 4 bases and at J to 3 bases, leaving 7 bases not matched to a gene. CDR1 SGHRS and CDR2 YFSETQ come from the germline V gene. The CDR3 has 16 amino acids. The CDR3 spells CASSVSGLANYNEQFF. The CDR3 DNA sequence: TGCGCCAGCAGCGTTTCGGGACTAGCGAACTACAATGAGCAGTTCTTC. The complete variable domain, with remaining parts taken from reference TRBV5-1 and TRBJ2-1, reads KAGVTQTPRYLIKTRGQQVTLSCSPISGHRSVSWYQQTPGQGLQFLFEYFSETQRNKGNFPGRFSGRQFSNSRSEMNVSTLELGDSALYLCASSVSGLANYNEQFFGPGTRLTVL.

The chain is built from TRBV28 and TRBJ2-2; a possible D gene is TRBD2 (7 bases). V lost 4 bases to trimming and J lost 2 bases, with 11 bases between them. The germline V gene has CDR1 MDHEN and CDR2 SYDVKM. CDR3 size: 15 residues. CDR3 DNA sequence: TGTGCCAGCAGTTCGGGGGGCGGTAACACCGGGGAGCTGTTTTTT. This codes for CASSSGGGNTGELFF.

CDR3 in DNA: TGTGCCAGCAGTTTTCCCGGACAGGGACTTCTGGGGGCCCAGTACTTC. It is translated as CASSFPGQGLLGAQYF. The V call is TRBV28, the J call TRBJ2-7; 8 nucleotides match TRBD1. V shed 3 bases and J 10 bases; nucleotides not matched to a gene: 17. Germline V lookup: CDR1 MDHEN, CDR2 SYDVKM. CDR3 length: 16 amino acids.